Shown below are 27 T cell receptor beta chains from a single sample sequenced in a study of blood T cell repertoires in COVID-19. Only in-frame clones appear in the TCRdb table, and some are missing; sequencing was by immunoSEQ multiplex PCR. This table has about 220,000 clones, approximately 81% appearing once. Sequencing used peripheral blood. The receptors originated from a woman aged 55-75 years who had recovered from COVID-19.

The chain joins TRBV4-2 to TRBJ2-3, with TRBD2 matching over 10 bases. J lost 1 base, V lost 2 bases, and 9 bases had no gene match. Germline assignment: CDR1 LGHNA and CDR2 YNFKEQ. This CDR3 region has 18 residues. CDR3 sequence: CASSQPNAGTSGTDTQYF. CDR3 DNA sequence: TGTGCCAGCAGCCAACCCAATGCCGGGACTAGCGGCACAGATACGCAGTATTTT.

This chain connects TRBV27 to TRBJ2-7; tentative D call: TRBD2 (6 bases). Per the germline V gene, CDR1 is MNHEY and CDR2 is SMNVEV (reference sequence). The CDR3 loop spans 14 amino acids. The V and J ends lost 4 bases and 3 bases respectively, with 13 bases between them. DNA for the CDR3: TGTGCCAGCAGTTCACTCGTGGGGGGCTACGAGCAGTACTTC. This gives the protein CASSSLVGGYEQYF.

The chain links TRBV9 to TRBJ2-7, with a possible D match to TRBD2 (6 bases). V was clipped by 0 bases and J by 1 base, with 14 bases between them. Germline V gives CDR1 SGDLS, CDR2 YYNGEE. CDR3 length: 16 amino acids. For the CDR3, the DNA is TGTGCCAGCAGCGTAGGTCCCACCGGGGGATCCTACGAGCAGTACTTC. Translation gives CASSVGPTGGSYEQYF.

The chain has TRBV6-6 and TRBJ2-2; D gene ambiguous. The V end lost 6 bases, the J end lost 5 bases, and 4 bases lay between the germline ends. Germline values: CDR1 MNHNY, CDR2 SVGAGI (reference sequence). This CDR3 spans 11 amino acids. This chain's CDR3 is CASRETGELFF. The CDR3, as DNA: TGTGCCAGCAGAGAGACCGGGGAGCTGTTTTTT.

This clone was observed a handful of times. This chain uses TRBV29-1 with TRBJ1-1; the D gene is possibly TRBD1 (5 bases). From germline, CDR1 is SQVTM and CDR2 ANQGSEA. Trimming shortened V by 6 bases and J by 4 bases, and 21 bases separated the two germline ends. The CDR3 covers 15 residues. The CDR3: CSVPAGFRSTTEAFF. The DNA for the CDR3 is TGCAGCGTCCCTGCAGGGTTTAGGTCGACCACTGAAGCTTTCTTT.

The gene calls are TRBV5-4 and TRBJ2-3, with a possible D match to TRBD2 (6 bases). From germline, CDR1 is SGHNT and CDR2 YYREEE (reference sequence). V was clipped by 4 bases and J by 0 bases, with 15 bases between them. CDR3 length: 16 amino acids. CDR3 loop: CASSGGETTSTDTQYF. The CDR3 nucleotides read TGTGCCAGCAGCGGAGGGGAGACTACTAGCACAGATACGCAGTATTTT.

The rearrangement joins TRBV18 to TRBJ1-3; D is possibly TRBD1 (6 bases). CDR3 length equals 16 residues. V dropped 3 bases and J dropped 0 bases, with 12 bases sitting between them. The germline gives CDR1 KGHSH, CDR2 LQKENI. In nucleotides, the CDR3 is TGTGCCAGCTCACCCCAGGGACACCTCTCTGGAAACACCATATATTTT. It yields the protein CASSPQGHLSGNTIYF.

The V call is TRBV1, the J call TRBJ1-5; TRBD1 is taken as the D call from the table, unchecked against the DNA. TRBV1 corresponds to a pseudogene. The CDR3 sequence is 14 residues long. CDR3 protein: CTSSHKQGMSPQHF. The CDR3 DNA follows: TGCACCAGCAGCCACAAACAGGGGATGAGCCCCCAGCATTTT.

This clone has just one count. CDR3 region: CASSHRDSRPYGYTF. DNA for the CDR3: TGTGCCAGCAGTCACCGGGACAGTAGACCCTATGGCTACACCTTC. The chain links TRBV27 to TRBJ1-2; 7 bases fit TRBD1. The CDR3 is made up of 15 amino acids. Trimming cost V 5 bases and J 4 bases; bases outside gene matches: 10. Germline V CDR1 and CDR2: MNHEY, SMNVEV (reference sequence).

V usage is TRBV5-1 and J usage is TRBJ2-3, with D maybe TRBD1 (5 bases). This CDR3 region has 15 residues. Germline assignment: CDR1 SGHRS and CDR2 YFSETQ. The V and J ends lost 6 bases and 0 bases respectively, with 14 bases between them. This chain's CDR3 is CASKTQGSSTDTQYF. The CDR3 DNA is TGCGCCAGCAAGACCCAGGGATCTAGCACAGATACGCAGTATTTT.

The chain carries TRBV12-5 and TRBJ1-3, with D possibly matching TRBD1 (5 bases). V lost 2 bases to trimming and J lost 0 bases, with 17 bases between them. CDR1 and CDR2 (germline): LGHNT, FRNRAP. The CDR3 spans 18 residues. The CDR3 coding sequence is TGTGCTAGTGGTTTGTGGGGGGGACGGAGAGCCTCTGGAAACACCATATATTTT. It codes for CASGLWGGRRASGNTIYF.

The J gene is TRBJ2-5, the V gene TRBV2, with 10 positions matching TRBD1. Germline trimming cut 3 bases from V and 2 bases from J; bases unmatched to any gene: 0. This CDR3 is built from 14 residues. CDR1 is SNHLY, CDR2 FYNNEI, per germline. This CDR3 reads CASSEDRGQETQYF. DNA of the CDR3: TGTGCCAGCAGTGAGGACAGGGGGCAAGAGACCCAGTACTTC.

This chain uses TRBV5-4 with TRBJ2-3; 13 bases match TRBD2. The germline gives CDR1 SGHNT, CDR2 YYREEE (reference sequence). V was clipped by 6 bases and J by 4 bases; unmatched bases: 8. This CDR3 spans 16 amino acids. This CDR3 reads CASTQTSGGEADTQYF. For the CDR3, the DNA is TGTGCCAGCACCCAAACTAGCGGGGGGGAAGCAGATACGCAGTATTTT.

The chain joins TRBV29-1 to TRBJ2-1; 8 bases align to TRBD2. After removal of 5 bases from V and 5 bases from J, the junction contained 2 bases not matched to a gene. Germline CDR1 SQVTM, CDR2 ANQGSEA. The CDR3 is 12 residues long. CDR3 residues: CSVNGGDNEQFF. The DNA for the CDR3 is TGCAGCGTTAACGGGGGGGACAATGAGCAGTTCTTC.

This chain connects TRBV11-1 to TRBJ2-1, with 9 bases that match TRBD1. J lost 7 bases, V lost 0 bases, and 7 bases had no gene match. Germline V gene data show CDR1 as SGHAT and CDR2 as FQDESV (reference sequence). CDR3 length: 16 amino acids. This CDR3 is CASSLATGGSGNEQFF. CDR3 coding DNA: TGTGCCAGCAGCTTAGCTACAGGGGGCTCTGGGAATGAGCAGTTCTTC.

This sequence joins TRBV12-3 or TRBV12-4 and TRBJ2-7; D is possibly TRBD1 (5 bases). CDR3 length: 11 amino acids. The ends were cut back, 5 bases at V and 11 bases at J, with 13 bases in the middle. The DNA of the CDR3 is TGTGCCAGCAGTCTCAGGGCCCGGGAGTACTTC. Protein product: CASSLRAREYF.

V is TRBV24-1 and J is TRBJ2-7; D may be TRBD2 (7 bases). CDR1 is KGHDR, CDR2 SFDVKD, per germline. Trimming took off 7 bases at V and 0 bases at J, with 21 bases between the two ends. The CDR3 is 17 amino acids. The DNA for the CDR3 is TGTGCCACCAGCAAGCAGGGGACTATATCTAACTCCTACGAGCAGTACTTC. It codes for CATSKQGTISNSYEQYF.

V usage is TRBV6-1 and J usage is TRBJ2-3, with 16 bases aligning to TRBD2. The germline V gene has CDR1 MNHNS and CDR2 SASEGT. CDR3 length equals 17 residues. J lost 5 bases, V lost 3 bases, and 5 bases had no gene match. The CDR3 DNA sequence: TGTGCCAGCAGTGACCCGGGACTAGCGGGGGGGCGAGATACGCAGTATTTT. Its protein is CASSDPGLAGGRDTQYF.

The chain employs TRBV9 and TRBJ1-1; no definite D call. Germline CDR1 SGDLS, CDR2 YYNGEE. V was cut by 4 bases and J by 2 bases, with 24 bases left in between. The CDR3 runs 18 residues. The chain's CDR3 is CASSLRSSGGGSNTEAFF. Here the CDR3 DNA reads TGTGCCAGCAGCCTCCGTTCCTCTGGCGGTGGGTCTAACACTGAAGCTTTCTTT. The entire variable domain, with the rest obtained from reference TRBV9 and TRBJ1-1, is as follows: DSGVTQTPKHLITATGQRVTLRCSPRSGDLSVYWYQQSLDQGLQFLIQYYNGEERAKGNILERFSAQQFPDLHSELNLSSLELGDSALYFCASSLRSSGGGSNTEAFFGQGTRLTVV.

This chain connects TRBV11-3 to TRBJ2-2, with a tentative D call TRBD1 (5 bases). CDR1 and CDR2 (germline): SGHNT, YENEEA. This CDR3 is 16 amino acids long. V was shortened by 5 bases and J by 4 bases, with 17 bases between the two germline ends. The CDR3 is CASSPTTGHSTGELFF. CDR3 DNA sequence: TGTGCCAGCAGCCCCACTACAGGACATTCCACCGGGGAGCTGTTTTTT. Full variable domain (rest looked up from reference TRBV11-3 and TRBJ2-2): EAGVVQSPRYKIIEKKQPVAFWCNPISGHNTLYWYLQNLGQGPELLIRYENEEAVDDSQLPKDRFSAERLKGVDSTLKIQPAELGDSAVYLCASSPTTGHSTGELFFGEGSRLTVL.

This clone was seen a single time. The chain uses TRBV9 and TRBJ1-2; TRBD1 might be the D (6 bases). The germline CDR1 and CDR2 sequences are SGDLS and YYNGEE. There are 15 residues in the CDR3. V was shortened by 4 bases and J by 4 bases, with 17 bases between the two germline ends. The CDR3 DNA reads TGTGCCAGCAGCCCTTGGGGGGGCTCTGGCTATGGCTACACCTTC. Protein sequence: CASSPWGGSGYGYTF.

This chain links TRBV5-4 with TRBJ2-7; 9 nucleotides match TRBD1. Per germline, CDR1 SGHNT and CDR2 YYREEE (reference sequence). The CDR3 runs to 13 residues. V lost 6 bases and J lost 2; bases outside the gene matches: 3. The CDR3 loop reads CASTRTGAYEQYF. CDR3 DNA sequence: TGTGCCAGCACCCGGACAGGGGCCTACGAGCAGTACTTC.

The chain couples TRBV7-9 to TRBJ2-1; 7 nucleotides match TRBD1. Trimming cost V 5 bases and J 6 bases; bases outside gene matches: 10. The CDR3 consists of 15 residues. Looked up from germline, CDR1 is SEHNR and CDR2 is FQNEAQ (reference sequence). Here the CDR3 DNA reads TGTGCCAGCAGCCCCCGGCCAAGGGGGCTCAATGAGCAGTTCTTC. The encoded protein is CASSPRPRGLNEQFF.

This clone was detected once. This rearrangement joins TRBV10-3 to TRBJ2-5, with TRBD2 identical over 12 bases. After removal of 6 bases from V and 0 bases from J, the junction contained 2 bases not matched to a gene. Germline loops: CDR1 ENHRY, CDR2 SYGVKD. This CDR3 spans 15 amino acids. The DNA of the CDR3 is TGTGCCATCAGGGCTAGCGGGGGGGACCAAGAGACCCAGTACTTC. Residues: CAIRASGGDQETQYF.

The V call is TRBV18, the J call TRBJ2-5, with 8 bases fitting TRBD2. The CDR3 sequence is 14 residues long. Germline V gene lookup returns CDR1 KGHSH and CDR2 LQKENI. The J segment lost 0 bases and the V segment lost 3 bases, leaving 0 bases of the junction unmatched. The CDR3 is CASSPTSDQETQYF. The CDR3 bases are TGTGCCAGCTCACCGACTAGCGACCAAGAGACCCAGTACTTC.

V is TRBV6-1 and J is TRBJ2-5, with TRBD2 matching 14 bases. The CDR3 loop spans 16 amino acids. The junction had 8 bases not matched to a gene; V was cut back by 4 bases and J by 7 bases. The germline gives CDR1 MNHNS, CDR2 SASEGT. The CDR3 loop reads CASSVGLAGAGGTQYF. Here the CDR3 DNA reads TGTGCCAGCAGTGTGGGACTAGCGGGGGCCGGGGGGACCCAGTACTTC.

The chain couples TRBV6-5 to TRBJ2-7; no definite D call. Germline V CDR1 and CDR2: MNHEY, SVGAGI. The CDR3 runs to 13 residues. V was pared by 5 bases and J by 6 bases, with 14 bases between. The CDR3: CASSHGLGTEQYF. CDR3 DNA sequence: TGTGCCAGCAGTCACGGTTTGGGCACCGAGCAGTACTTC.